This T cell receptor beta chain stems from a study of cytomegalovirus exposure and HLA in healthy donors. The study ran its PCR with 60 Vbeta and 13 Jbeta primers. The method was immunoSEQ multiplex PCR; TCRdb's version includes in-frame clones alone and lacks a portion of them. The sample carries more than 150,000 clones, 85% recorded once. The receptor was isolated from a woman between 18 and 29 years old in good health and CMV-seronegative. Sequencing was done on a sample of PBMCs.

The CDR3 loop reads CASRTTSGGYNEQFF. The CDR3 DNA follows: TGTGCCAGCAGGACCACTAGCGGGGGTTACAATGAGCAGTTCTTC. The chain uses TRBV2 and TRBJ2-1, with 11 bases fitting TRBD2. The V gene's germline CDR1 is SNHLY and CDR2 FYNNEI. With V trimmed by 6 bases and J by 4 bases, 5 bases remained unmatched. The CDR3 contains 15 residues.